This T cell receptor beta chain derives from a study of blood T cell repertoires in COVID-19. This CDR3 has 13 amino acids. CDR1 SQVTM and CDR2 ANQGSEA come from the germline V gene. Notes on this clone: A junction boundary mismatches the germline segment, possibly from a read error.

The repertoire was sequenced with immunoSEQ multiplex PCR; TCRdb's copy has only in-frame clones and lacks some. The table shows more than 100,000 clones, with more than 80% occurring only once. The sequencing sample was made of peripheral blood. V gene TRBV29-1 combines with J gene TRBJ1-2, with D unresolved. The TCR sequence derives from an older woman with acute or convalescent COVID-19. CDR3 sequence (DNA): TGCAGCGTTGAGGCCAGAGACTCCTATAGCTACACCTTC. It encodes CSVEARDSYSYTF.